This T cell receptor (beta chain) was observed in a study of blood T cell repertoires in COVID-19. Study information: Samples representing acute and convalescent COVID-19 were sourced from the United States, Italy and Spain.

V was trimmed by 1 base and J by 6 bases, leaving 12 bases between them. There are 14 residues in the CDR3. Germline V gene data show CDR1 as SGHTA and CDR2 as FQGNSA. Libraries were prepared by immunoSEQ multiplex PCR; TCRdb keeps only in-frame clonotypes and omits some of them. This table holds 350,000 to 550,000 clones, about 85% found once. The cohort comprised adults aged about 18 to 100 years residing in around 25 US areas. Participants were placed into cohorts based on the clinical history they reported. The source material was PBMCs or T cells enriched from blood (not recorded which). The receptor was derived from a woman aged 18-35 years with acute COVID-19. The chain joins TRBV7-2 to TRBJ1-2; D uncertain. CDR3 sequence (DNA): TGTGCCAGCAGCTTAGGTGGAGAGACGGATGGCTACACCTTC. This translates into CASSLGGETDGYTF.